There are many counts of the clone carrying this T cell receptor beta chain. Its specificity is not known. Construction of the TCRbeta library involved unique molecular identifiers. TCRdb reanalysed the PCR reads using MiXCR and keeps one entry per CDR3 protein. The sample lists about 440,000 distinct CDR3 sequences, over 40% occurring once. This entry is derived from a study of T-cell reconstitution after alpha-beta-depleted transplantation in children. Study conclusions and caveats: Diversity of TCRbeta at day 60 was high in some patients, arising from surviving recipient T cells and thymic progenitors. Reports say that about two months after transplant, the alpha-beta T cells came out of several hundred graft clones that had expanded. The authors attributed T-cell counts and diversity one year after transplant mostly to newly produced T cells.

The germline gives CDR1 SGHRS, CDR2 YFSETQ. The CDR3 sequence is 14 residues long. The ends were cut back, 1 base at V and 2 bases at J, with 10 bases in the middle. The sequencing here drew on PBMCs, taken before TCRalphabeta/CD19-depleted stem cell transplant. This TCR came from a girl aged 2 to 10 with aplastic anemia, due to receive a stem cell transplant. The V and J genes are TRBV5-1 and TRBJ2-7, with D possibly being TRBD2 (5 bases). The CDR3 region is CASSLKAVTYEQYF. In DNA, the CDR3 is TGCGCCAGCAGCTTGAAAGCGGTCACCTACGAGCAGTACTTC.